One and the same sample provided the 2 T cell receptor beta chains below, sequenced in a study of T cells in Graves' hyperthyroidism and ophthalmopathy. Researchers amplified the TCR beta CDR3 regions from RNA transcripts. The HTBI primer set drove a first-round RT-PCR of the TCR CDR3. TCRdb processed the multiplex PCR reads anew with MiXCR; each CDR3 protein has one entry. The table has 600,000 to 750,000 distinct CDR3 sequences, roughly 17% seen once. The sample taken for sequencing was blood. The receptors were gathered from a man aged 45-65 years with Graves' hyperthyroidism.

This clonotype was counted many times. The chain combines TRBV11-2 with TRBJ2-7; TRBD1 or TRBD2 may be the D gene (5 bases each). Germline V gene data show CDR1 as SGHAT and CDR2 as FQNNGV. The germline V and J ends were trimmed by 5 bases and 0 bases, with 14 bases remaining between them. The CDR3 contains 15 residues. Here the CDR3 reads CASSREGRSSYEQYF. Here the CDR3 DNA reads TGTGCCAGCAGCCGCGAGGGGCGGAGCTCCTACGAGCAGTACTTC.

In DNA, the CDR3 is TGTGCCAGCAGTTTATCCGGGACTAGCGGACACACCGGGGAGCTGTTTTTT. This sequence encodes CASSLSGTSGHTGELFF. The rearrangement uses TRBV27 and TRBJ2-2, with 11 bases fitting TRBD2. This CDR3 spans 17 amino acids. Germline CDR1 MNHEY, CDR2 SMNVEV (reference sequence). V lost 0 bases and J lost 3; bases outside the gene matches: 3.